This passage covers 17 T cell receptor beta chains from one sample sequenced in a study of OX40 agonist ivuxolimab in advanced cancers. The protocol was immunoSEQ multiplex PCR, while the TCRdb copy is restricted to in-frame clones and leaves out a portion. Among approximately 82,000 clones listed, roughly 85% were seen once. Sequences were derived from CD4+ or CD8+ T cells sorted from blood, sampled in a trial of the OX40 agonist ivuxolimab. Receptors originate from an adult with an advanced solid tumor such as melanoma, head and neck, liver or kidney cancer.

The chain links TRBV10-1 to TRBJ1-1, with no clear D. Germline CDR1 and CDR2: WNHNN and SYGVQD (reference sequence). The ends were cut back, 5 bases at V and 13 bases at J, with 5 bases in the middle. This CDR3 has 8 amino acids. Written as DNA, the CDR3 is TGCGCCAGCAGTCCCCTTTTCTTT. Amino acids: CASSPLFF.

Here the CDR3 DNA reads TGTGCCAGCAGTTCCCGAGGGAACACTGAAGCTTTCTTT. Its protein is CASSSRGNTEAFF. This sequence joins TRBV7-2 and TRBJ1-1; D is unclear. Germline V gene data show CDR1 as SGHTA and CDR2 as FQGNSA. The V end lost 6 bases, the J end lost 1 base, and 9 bases lay between the germline ends. This CDR3 has 13 amino acids.

The chain uses TRBV7-8 and TRBJ2-2; D possibly matches TRBD1 or TRBD2 (5 bases each). Trimming shortened V by 5 bases and J by 4 bases, and 14 bases separated the two germline ends. The CDR3 contains 15 residues. CDR1 is SGHVS and CDR2 is FQNEAQ in the germline V gene. CDR3 bases: TGTGCCAGCAGCGGGAGCGGTGGGGGCACCGGGGAGCTGTTTTTT. Its translation: CASSGSGGGTGELFF. The full variable domain, in which reference TRBV7-8 and TRBJ2-2 provide the parts outside the CDR3, is GAGVSQSPRYKVAKRGQDVALRCDPISGHVSLFWYQQALGQGPEFLTYFQNEAQLDKSGLPSDRFFAERPEGSVSTLKIQRTQQEDSAVYLCASSGSGGGTGELFFGEGSRLTVL.

The rearrangement joins TRBV6-4 to TRBJ1-6; TRBD1 is a possible D gene (6 bases). There are 16 residues in the CDR3. The V gene lost 2 bases and the J gene lost 3 bases, with 11 bases spanning the gap. The germline V gene has CDR1 MRHNA and CDR2 SNTAGT. CDR3 sequence reads: CASSDPQGGYNSPLHF. DNA of the CDR3: TGTGCCAGCAGTGACCCCCAAGGGGGCTATAATTCACCCCTCCACTTT.

The V and J genes are TRBV7-3 and TRBJ2-1; D unclear. The CDR3 is made up of 15 amino acids. The V end lost 5 bases, the J end lost 0 bases, and 11 bases lay between the germline ends. Germline-derived CDR1 and CDR2 are SGHTA and FQGTGA. This chain's CDR3 is CASSPIEASYNEQFF. CDR3 DNA sequence: TGTGCCAGCAGCCCAATAGAAGCCTCCTACAATGAGCAGTTCTTC.

The chain employs TRBV11-2 and TRBJ2-7; TRBD1 aligns across 7 bases. The germline gives CDR1 SGHAT, CDR2 FQNNGV. The CDR3 spans 15 residues. V shed 4 bases, J shed 6 bases, and the junction held 12 bases outside the gene matches. The DNA for the CDR3 is TGTGCCAGCAGCTGGACCGGGACAGAGGGGACCGAGCAGTACTTC. Amino acids: CASSWTGTEGTEQYF. The entire variable domain, with the rest obtained from reference TRBV11-2 and TRBJ2-7, is as follows: EAGVAQSPRYKIIEKRQSVAFWCNPISGHATLYWYQQILGQGPKLLIQFQNNGVVDDSQLPKDRFSAERLKGVDSTLKIQPAKLEDSAVYLCASSWTGTEGTEQYFGPGTRLTVT.

The chain combines TRBV7-2 with TRBJ1-6; D unclear. CDR1 SGHTA and CDR2 FQGNSA come from the germline V gene. This CDR3 contains 14 residues. Deletions cut 0 bases from V and 10 bases from J, with 10 bases between. CDR3 sequence: CASSLAERASPLHF. The DNA of the CDR3 is TGTGCCAGCAGCTTAGCGGAGCGGGCCTCACCCCTCCACTTT.

In this sample, this clone turned up a few times. V is TRBV5-5 and J is TRBJ1-2; no reliable D call. The CDR3 sequence is 13 residues long. Germline values: CDR1 SGHKS, CDR2 YYEKEE (reference sequence). Trimming took 4 bases from V and 1 from J, leaving 8 bases between them. This CDR3 is CASSHQVNYGYTF. CDR3 bases: TGTGCCAGCAGCCATCAGGTTAACTATGGCTACACCTTC.

The rearrangement uses TRBV4-2 and TRBJ2-4; TRBD1 matches at 9 bases. The V and J ends lost 3 bases and 7 bases, in that order; junction bases with no gene match: 7. The CDR3 runs 15 residues. Per germline, CDR1 LGHNA and CDR2 YNFKEQ. CDR3 sequence reads: CASSQDRGGLNIQYF. DNA for the CDR3: TGTGCCAGCAGCCAGGACAGGGGAGGGTTGAACATTCAGTACTTC.

This clone was observed once. V and J are TRBV6-5 and TRBJ1-3; 7 bases align to TRBD1. In germline, CDR1 is MNHEY, CDR2 SVGAGI. The CDR3 length is 14 residues. V lost 5 bases and J lost 4; bases outside the gene matches: 5. For the CDR3, the DNA is TGTGCCAGCAGTACAGGGGCGTCCGGAAACACCATATATTTT. Protein sequence: CASSTGASGNTIYF.

The V gene is TRBV5-1, the J gene TRBJ1-3; TRBD1 agrees at 7 bases. Germline CDR1 SGHRS, CDR2 YFSETQ. J was trimmed by 3 bases and V by 3 bases; bases with no gene match: 6. The length of the CDR3 is 15 residues. The CDR3 is CASSSQGSGGNTIYF. As DNA, the CDR3 is TGCGCCAGCAGCTCACAGGGGTCGGGTGGAAACACCATATATTTT.

This clone was observed a single time. The chain carries TRBV7-2 and TRBJ1-4; 9 positions agree with TRBD1. From germline, CDR1 is SGHTA and CDR2 FQGNSA. V lost 5 bases and J lost 4; bases outside the gene matches: 8. The CDR3 runs 16 residues. The CDR3 region is CASSPNTGGFNEKLFF. DNA of the CDR3: TGTGCCAGCAGCCCCAATACAGGGGGCTTTAATGAAAAACTGTTTTTT.

The rearrangement links TRBV5-4 to TRBJ2-3, with 10 bases identical to TRBD1. Germline V gene data show CDR1 as SGHNT and CDR2 as YYREEE (reference sequence). V dropped 3 bases and J dropped 6; count of bases not matched to a gene: 7. The CDR3 is made up of 15 amino acids. The CDR3 spells CASSSRQGASDTQYF. CDR3 DNA sequence: TGTGCCAGCAGCTCAAGACAGGGGGCATCGGATACGCAGTATTTT.

This clone was picked up one time. The chain joins TRBV6-5 to TRBJ1-2, with a possible D match to TRBD1 (6 bases). Germline-derived CDR1 and CDR2 are MNHEY and SVGAGI. V lost 2 bases, J lost 7 bases, and 14 bases lay in between. The CDR3 loop spans 14 amino acids. CDR3 coding DNA: TGTGCCAGCAGTTACGGGGGGCGGGGAGGTGGCTACACCTTC. This translates into CASSYGGRGGGYTF.

V usage is TRBV4-3 and J usage is TRBJ1-1; 7 nucleotides match TRBD1. J was trimmed by 5 bases and V by 3 bases; bases with no gene match: 9. This CDR3 is 15 amino acids long. The germline V gene encodes CDR1 LGHNA and CDR2 YSLEER. The CDR3 loop is CASSHTDRVSTEAFF. The CDR3 nucleotides are TGCGCCAGCAGCCACACCGACAGGGTGAGTACTGAAGCTTTCTTT.

This clone appeared a single time. The gene calls are TRBV27 and TRBJ1-6; TRBD1 agrees at 8 bases. Germline lookup yields CDR1 MNHEY and CDR2 SMNVEV (reference sequence). This CDR3 contains 15 residues. The V segment lost 3 bases and the J segment 10 bases; nucleotides outside the gene matches: 8. CDR3 coding DNA: TGTGCCAGCAGTTTGGGGCAGGGGGCCACATCACCCCTCCACTTT. Translated: CASSLGQGATSPLHF.

The chain employs TRBV30 and TRBJ1-1; 7 bases match TRBD1. The CDR3 has 14 residues. J was trimmed by 7 bases and V by 3 bases; bases with no gene match: 11. CDR1 is GTSNPN, CDR2 SVGIG, per germline (reference sequence). DNA of the CDR3: TGTGCCTGGAGGACCGGGACAGATAGGGGTGAAGCTTTCTTT. Translated: CAWRTGTDRGEAFF.